The sequence of this TCR beta chain was determined in a study of T cell responses to AZD1222 COVID-19 vaccine (dated by TCRdb to the early 2020s). Background for the entire study: Because spike-specific TCR depth and breadth did not differ between the two schedules, AZD1222 recipients who got a second dose at roughly 4 weeks were pooled with those who got a second dose at roughly 12 weeks. TCR sequencing covered over 230 trial participants: 200 to 220 given two doses of AZD1222 and approximately 26 given two doses of MenACWY control vaccine. Trial participants were enrolled by age into 18-55, 56-69 and 70-plus year subgroups, with roughly 160, 29 and 62 TCR-sequenced participants respectively. Study-level results and caveats: Nearly half of unique spike-specific TCRs reportedly recognized epitopes outside regions mutated in the B.1.351 and B.1.1.7 variants. Because no day 14 peak-response samples were available, the repertoires could be characterized only after the peak T cell response. After two AZD1222 doses, spike-specific TCR breadth and depth were significantly higher than at day 0 and than in MenACWY recipients. Participants were mostly white British, with more females than males. The authors suggested clonal diversity may have been underestimated. The whole spike protein was spanned by vaccine-associated CD4 TCRs, and dominant responses were seen in regions 160-218 and 743-854. In the small 56-69-year group, the increase in depth fell short of significance, most likely because of low power. Conclusions about previously exposed vaccinees are limited because only a handful of AZD1222 recipients were SARS-CoV-2 seropositive at baseline.

Worth noting for this clone: Its antigen remains unidentified. The sample holds no much larger clone one base away, and base qualities are not on file.

Sample time point, as interpreted from the label and publication: baseline before first vaccination. Samples from vaccinated people were obtained from the UK trials COV001 and COV002, which included a single-blind randomized controlled phase 2/3 trial of AZD1222 (ChAdOx1 nCoV-19) in healthy adults. For TCRbeta chain sequencing, PBMC samples were collected from trial participants at day 0 and at day 28 after the second dose. Looking up the germline V gene yields CDR1 LGHNA and CDR2 YSLEER. V is reduced by 1 base and J by 6 bases, leaving a spacing of 19 bases between them. The CDR3 goes from the cysteine to the phenylalanine over 17 residues. The read is trimmed to its CDR3 DNA, 51 bases read in frame from base 1. The CDR3 regions of human TCRbeta chains were subjected to immunosequencing. The study's own analysis went as follows. Repertoire TCRs were matched against a reference library of SARS-CoV-2-specific TCRs generated with the MIRA antigen-specificity platform. Breadth was defined as the fraction of unique TCRs that were SARS-CoV-2-associated, and depth was defined as the fraction of total T cells that were SARS-CoV-2-associated. Using the MIRA data, each spike-specific TCR was assigned both to the spike region to which the TCR was reactive and to a CD4 or CD8 class. Log10-transformed breadth and depth values were compared by one-way ANOVA with Sidak's multiple comparisons tests. The table was pulled from immuneACCESS by TCRdb, which kept in-frame rearrangements only. Such tables lose some clones; where checked, under half of the loss comes from unresolved V genes, and the rest has no known cause. That table is the source of V, J and clone size, and D and trimming were worked out from the DNA. This sample gives 120,000 to 150,000 clones in total; roughly 87% of them show up just once. In total, the top ten clones hold about 5% of the sample.

The receptor comes from an adult in good health. The V and J genes are TRBV4-3 and TRBJ1-5; TRBD1 could be the D gene, as 6 bases match. Sequences were derived from peripheral blood, sampled on day 0 of AZD1222 vaccination. The CDR3 reads CASSQGFKQGGSQPQHF. The DNA sequence is given as TGCGCCAGCAGCCAAGGTTTTAAACAGGGCGGGAGTCAGCCCCAGCATTTT.